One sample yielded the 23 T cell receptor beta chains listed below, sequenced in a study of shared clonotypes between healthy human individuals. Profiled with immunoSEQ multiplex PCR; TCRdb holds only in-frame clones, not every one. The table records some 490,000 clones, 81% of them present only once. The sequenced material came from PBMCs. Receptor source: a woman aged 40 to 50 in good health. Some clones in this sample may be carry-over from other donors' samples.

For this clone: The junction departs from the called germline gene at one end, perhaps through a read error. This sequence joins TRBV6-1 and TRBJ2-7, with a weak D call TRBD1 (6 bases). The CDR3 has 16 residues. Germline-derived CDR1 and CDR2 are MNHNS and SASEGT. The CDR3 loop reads CAISAGQGTVTYEQYF. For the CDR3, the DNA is TGTGCCATCAGTGCGGGTCAGGGGACCGTAACCTACGAGCAGTACTTC.

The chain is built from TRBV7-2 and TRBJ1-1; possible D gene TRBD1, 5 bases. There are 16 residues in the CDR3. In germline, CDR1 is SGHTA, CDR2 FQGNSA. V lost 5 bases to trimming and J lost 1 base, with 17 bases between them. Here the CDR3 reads CASSLHSSGGNTEAFF. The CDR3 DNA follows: TGTGCCAGCAGCCTCCACTCTTCGGGGGGGAACACTGAAGCTTTCTTT.

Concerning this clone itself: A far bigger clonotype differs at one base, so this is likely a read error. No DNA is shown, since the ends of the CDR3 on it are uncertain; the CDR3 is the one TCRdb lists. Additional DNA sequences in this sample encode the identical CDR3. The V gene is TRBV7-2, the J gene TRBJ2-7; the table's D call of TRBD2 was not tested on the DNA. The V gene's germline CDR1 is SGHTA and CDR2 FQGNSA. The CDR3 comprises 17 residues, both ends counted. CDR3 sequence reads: CASSLVASGTGSYEQYF.

Here the CDR3 reads CASSLPRETQYF. Written as DNA, the CDR3 is TGTGCCAGCAGCTTACCTAGGGAGACCCAGTACTTC. The chain links TRBV7-2 to TRBJ2-5, with unresolved D. The ends were cut back, 2 bases at V and 5 bases at J, with 6 bases in the middle. The CDR3 has 12 amino acids. Germline values: CDR1 SGHTA, CDR2 FQGNSA.

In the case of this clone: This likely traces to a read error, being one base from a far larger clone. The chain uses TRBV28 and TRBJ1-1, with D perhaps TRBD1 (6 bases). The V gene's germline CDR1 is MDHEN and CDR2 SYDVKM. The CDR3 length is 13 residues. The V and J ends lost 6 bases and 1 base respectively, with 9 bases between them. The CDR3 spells CASSPGQNTEAFF. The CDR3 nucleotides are TGTGCCAGCAGCCCGGGACAGAACACTGAAGCTTTCTTT.

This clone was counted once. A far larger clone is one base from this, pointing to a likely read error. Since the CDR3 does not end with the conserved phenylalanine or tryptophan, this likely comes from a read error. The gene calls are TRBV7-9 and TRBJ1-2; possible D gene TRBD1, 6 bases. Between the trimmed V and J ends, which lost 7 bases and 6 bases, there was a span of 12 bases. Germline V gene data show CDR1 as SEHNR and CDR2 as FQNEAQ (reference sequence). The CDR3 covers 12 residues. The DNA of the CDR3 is TGTGCCAGCAACAGGGTAACGGATGGCTACACCCTC. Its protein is CASNRVTDGYTL.

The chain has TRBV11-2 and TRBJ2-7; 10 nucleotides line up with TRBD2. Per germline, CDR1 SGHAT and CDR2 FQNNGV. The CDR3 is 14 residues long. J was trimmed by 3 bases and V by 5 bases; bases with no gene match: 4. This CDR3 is CASSRTSGNYEQYF. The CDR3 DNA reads TGTGCCAGCAGCCGGACTAGCGGAAACTACGAGCAGTACTTC.

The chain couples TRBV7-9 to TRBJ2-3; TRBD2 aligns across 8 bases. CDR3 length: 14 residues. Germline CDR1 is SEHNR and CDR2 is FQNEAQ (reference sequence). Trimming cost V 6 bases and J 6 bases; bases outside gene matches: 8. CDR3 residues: CASRFSGRGDTQYF. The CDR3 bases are TGTGCCAGCAGATTCAGCGGGAGAGGGGATACGCAGTATTTT.

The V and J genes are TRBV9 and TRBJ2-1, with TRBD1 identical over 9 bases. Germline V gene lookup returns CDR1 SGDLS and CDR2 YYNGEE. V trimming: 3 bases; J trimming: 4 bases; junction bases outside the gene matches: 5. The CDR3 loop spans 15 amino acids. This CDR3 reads CASSETGGEYNEQFF. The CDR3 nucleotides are TGTGCCAGCAGCGAAACAGGGGGCGAGTACAATGAGCAGTTCTTC.

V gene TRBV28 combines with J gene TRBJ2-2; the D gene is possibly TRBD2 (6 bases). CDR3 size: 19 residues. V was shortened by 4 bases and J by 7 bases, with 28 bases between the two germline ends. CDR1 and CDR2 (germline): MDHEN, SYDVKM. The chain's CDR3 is CASSSPQTASWGAGGELFF. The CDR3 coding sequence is TGTGCCAGCAGTTCCCCCCAGACGGCGAGCTGGGGAGCGGGCGGGGAGCTGTTTTTT.

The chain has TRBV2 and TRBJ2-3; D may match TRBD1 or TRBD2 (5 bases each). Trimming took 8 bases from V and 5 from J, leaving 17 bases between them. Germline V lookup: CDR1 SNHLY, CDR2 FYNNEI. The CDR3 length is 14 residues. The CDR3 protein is CASYHRDALDTQYF. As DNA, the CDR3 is TGTGCCAGCTATCACCGGGACGCGCTAGATACGCAGTATTTT.

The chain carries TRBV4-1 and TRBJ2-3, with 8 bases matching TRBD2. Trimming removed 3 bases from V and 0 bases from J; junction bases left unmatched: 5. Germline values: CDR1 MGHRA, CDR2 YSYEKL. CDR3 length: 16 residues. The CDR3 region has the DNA TGCGCCAGCAGCCAGGTAGCGGGAACTAGCACAGATACGCAGTATTTT. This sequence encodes CASSQVAGTSTDTQYF.

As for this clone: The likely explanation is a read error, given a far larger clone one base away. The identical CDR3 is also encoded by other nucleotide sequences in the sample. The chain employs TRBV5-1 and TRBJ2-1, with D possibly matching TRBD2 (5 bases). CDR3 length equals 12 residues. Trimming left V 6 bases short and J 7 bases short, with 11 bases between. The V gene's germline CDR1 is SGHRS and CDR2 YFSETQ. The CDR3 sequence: CASMATRNEQFF. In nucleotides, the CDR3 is TGCGCCAGCATGGCAACTAGGAATGAGCAGTTCTTC. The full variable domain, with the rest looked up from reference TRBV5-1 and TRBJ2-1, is KAGVTQTPRYLIKTRGQQVTLSCSPISGHRSVSWYQQTPGQGLQFLFEYFSETQRNKGNFPGRFSGRQFSNSRSEMNVSTLELGDSALYLCASMATRNEQFFGPGTRLTVL.

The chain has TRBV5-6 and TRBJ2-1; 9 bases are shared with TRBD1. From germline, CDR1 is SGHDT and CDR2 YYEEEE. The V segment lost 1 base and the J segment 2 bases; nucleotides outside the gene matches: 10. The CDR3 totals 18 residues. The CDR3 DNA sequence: TGTGCCAGCAGCTTGCAGTGGACAGGGGTCAAACCCTACAATGAGCAGTTCTTC. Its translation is CASSLQWTGVKPYNEQFF.

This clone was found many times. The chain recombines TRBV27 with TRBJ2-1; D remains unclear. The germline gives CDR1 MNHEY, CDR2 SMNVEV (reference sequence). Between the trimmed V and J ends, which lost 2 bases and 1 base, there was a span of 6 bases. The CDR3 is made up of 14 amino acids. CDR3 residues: CASSLTESYNEQFF. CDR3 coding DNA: TGTGCCAGCAGTTTAACAGAGTCCTACAATGAGCAGTTCTTC.

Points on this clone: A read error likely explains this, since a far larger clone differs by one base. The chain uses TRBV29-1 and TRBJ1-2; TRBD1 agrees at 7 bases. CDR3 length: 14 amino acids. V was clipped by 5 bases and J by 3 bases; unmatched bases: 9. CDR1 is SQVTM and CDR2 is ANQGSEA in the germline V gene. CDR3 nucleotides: TGCAGCGTTCCAGAGGAGGACAGGTACTATGGCTACACCTTC. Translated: CSVPEEDRYYGYTF.

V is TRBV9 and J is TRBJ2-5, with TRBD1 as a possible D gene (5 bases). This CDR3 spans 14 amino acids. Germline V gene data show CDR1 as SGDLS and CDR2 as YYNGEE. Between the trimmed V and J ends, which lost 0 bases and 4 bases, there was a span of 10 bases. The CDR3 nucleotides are TGTGCCAGCAGCGTAGACCCAAGGGGAGAGACCCAGTACTTC. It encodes CASSVDPRGETQYF. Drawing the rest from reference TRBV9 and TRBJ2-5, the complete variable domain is DSGVTQTPKHLITATGQRVTLRCSPRSGDLSVYWYQQSLDQGLQFLIQYYNGEERAKGNILERFSAQQFPDLHSELNLSSLELGDSALYFCASSVDPRGETQYFGPGTRLLVL.

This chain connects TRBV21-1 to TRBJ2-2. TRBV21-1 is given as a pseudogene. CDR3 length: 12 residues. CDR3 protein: CASSKITGELFF. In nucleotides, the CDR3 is TGTGCCAGCAGCAAAATCACCGGGGAGCTGTTTTTT.

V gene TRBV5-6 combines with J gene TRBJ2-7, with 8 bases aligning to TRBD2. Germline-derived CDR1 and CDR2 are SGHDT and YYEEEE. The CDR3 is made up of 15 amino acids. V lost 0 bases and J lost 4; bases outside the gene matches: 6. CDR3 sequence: CASSLDRGRRYEQYF. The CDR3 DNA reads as TGTGCCAGCAGCTTGGATCGCGGGAGGAGGTACGAGCAGTACTTC.

CDR3 nucleotides: TGTGCCAGTAGTGGAAGAAGTTTACAGCCCCAGCATTTT. Translated, it gives CASSGRSLQPQHF. This chain links TRBV19 with TRBJ1-5; D gene uncertain. The V end lost 5 bases, the J end lost 7 bases, and 12 bases lay between the germline ends. CDR1 and CDR2 from the germline V gene are LNHDA and SQIVND (reference sequence). CDR3 length: 13 residues. Based on the CDR3 plus reference TRBV19 and TRBJ1-5, the full variable domain is DGGITQSPKYLFRKEGQNVTLSCEQNLNHDAMYWYRQDPGQGLRLIYYSQIVNDFQKGDIAEGYSVSREKKESFPLTVTSAQKNPTAFYLCASSGRSLQPQHFGDGTRLSIL.

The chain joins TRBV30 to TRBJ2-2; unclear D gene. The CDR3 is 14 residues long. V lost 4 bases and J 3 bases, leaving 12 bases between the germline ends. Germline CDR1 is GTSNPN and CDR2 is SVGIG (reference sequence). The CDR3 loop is CAWTAPVDTGELFF. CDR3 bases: TGTGCCTGGACCGCGCCCGTCGACACCGGGGAGCTGTTTTTT.

The CDR3 region has the DNA TGTGCCAGCAGTTGGCGCGGGAGGGCCCCCTACGAGCAGTACTTC. This encodes CASSWRGRAPYEQYF. The rearrangement links TRBV28 to TRBJ2-7; 9 bases fit TRBD2. The CDR3 runs 15 residues. V was clipped by 4 bases and J by 2 bases; unmatched bases: 6. CDR1 is MDHEN and CDR2 is SYDVKM in the germline V gene.

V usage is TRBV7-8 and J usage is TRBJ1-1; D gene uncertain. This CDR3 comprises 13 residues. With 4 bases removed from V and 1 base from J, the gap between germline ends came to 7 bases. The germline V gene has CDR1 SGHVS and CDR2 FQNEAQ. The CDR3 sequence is CASSYRGNTEAFF. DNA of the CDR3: TGTGCCAGCAGCTATCGGGGGAACACTGAAGCTTTCTTT.